The 32 T cell receptor beta chains below all came from one sample that was sequenced in a study of regulatory T cells in long-lasting Graves disease. Time point of the sample: newly diagnosed GD, antithyroid drugs for less than 3 months. PBMC-extracted RNA yielded the TCR library. iRepertoire HTBI primers and Arm-PCR of CDR3 regions built TCR beta libraries. A single record per CDR3 protein comes from TCRdb applying MiXCR to the multiplex PCR reads. The data hold approximately 400,000 distinct CDR3 sequences, with more than 13% observed a single time. This sample was also put to use in a study of T cells in Graves' hyperthyroidism and ophthalmopathy.

The sample was peripheral blood mononuclear cells (PBMCs), taken at new diagnosis, from a patient treated with antithyroid drugs. All receptors derive from a woman in her thirties with Graves disease.

This clonotype turned up a few times. J is TRBJ1-1 and V is TRBV19; D is uncertain. The CDR3 extends over 15 amino acids. Looked up from germline, CDR1 is LNHDA and CDR2 is SQIVND (reference sequence). The V end was cut by 5 bases, the J end by 5 bases, with 18 bases between. The CDR3 reads CASSRSFLGRTEAFF. The CDR3 nucleotides read TGTGCCAGTAGTCGCTCCTTTTTAGGGAGAACTGAAGCTTTCTTT.

This clonotype has at least ten counts. The chain joins TRBV20-1 to TRBJ2-3; perhaps TRBD1 as D (7 bases). Trimming shortened V by 3 bases and J by 6 bases, and 19 bases separated the two germline ends. In germline, CDR1 is DFQATT, CDR2 SNEGSKA (reference sequence). The CDR3 runs 15 residues. CDR3 residues: CSASAQGGPGDTQYF. Written as DNA, the CDR3 is TGCAGTGCTAGCGCCCAGGGGGGTCCCGGGGATACGCAGTATTTT.

This clonotype came up a few times. The J gene is TRBJ2-2, the V gene TRBV5-1; 8 nucleotides align to TRBD2. The CDR3 is 18 amino acids. Germline CDR1 is SGHRS and CDR2 is YFSETQ. The J segment lost 2 bases and the V segment lost 4 bases, leaving 13 bases of the junction unmatched. Here the CDR3 DNA reads TGCGCCAGCAGCCAAGACGGACCGGGAGGGCCTAACACCGGGGAGCTGTTTTTT. Amino acid sequence: CASSQDGPGGPNTGELFF. The full variable domain, in which reference TRBV5-1 and TRBJ2-2 provide the parts outside the CDR3, is KAGVTQTPRYLIKTRGQQVTLSCSPISGHRSVSWYQQTPGQGLQFLFEYFSETQRNKGNFPGRFSGRQFSNSRSEMNVSTLELGDSALYLCASSQDGPGGPNTGELFFGEGSRLTVL.

This clonotype has ten or more counts. The chain employs TRBV5-1 and TRBJ1-1; 7 positions agree with TRBD1. CDR1 is SGHRS and CDR2 is YFSETQ in the germline V gene. The CDR3 totals 16 residues. Germline trimming cut 6 bases from V and 0 bases from J; bases unmatched to any gene: 11. Written as DNA, the CDR3 is TGCGCCAGCAAATCTGGGGACAGATGGATGAACACTGAAGCTTTCTTT. Translation: CASKSGDRWMNTEAFF.

This clonotype was seen at least ten times. The chain uses TRBV7-3 and TRBJ2-2; 10 bases align to TRBD2. This CDR3 spans 16 amino acids. V was pared by 5 bases and J by 6 bases, with 9 bases of the junction left unmatched. CDR1 and CDR2 (germline): SGHTA, FQGTGA. CDR3 sequence: CASSRMTSGLSGELFF. The CDR3, as DNA: TGTGCCAGCAGCCGAATGACTAGCGGGTTGTCCGGGGAGCTGTTTTTT.

This clonotype occurred a few times. This sequence joins TRBV12-3 or TRBV12-4 and TRBJ2-1, with a weak D call TRBD2 (5 bases). The CDR3 extends over 15 amino acids. V shed 2 bases and J shed 3 bases, with 11 bases lying between them. The CDR3 DNA reads as TGTGCCAGCAGTTTACGAGCGGCCAGCTACAATGAGCAGTTCTTC. It is translated as CASSLRAASYNEQFF.

This clonotype was detected a few times. The chain employs TRBV4-1 and TRBJ1-5; D gene unclear. V lost 4 bases to trimming and J lost 5 bases, with 9 bases between them. Germline lookup yields CDR1 MGHRA and CDR2 YSYEKL. The length of the CDR3 is 13 residues. The CDR3 region is CASSRNQDQPQHF. The CDR3 DNA follows: TGCGCCAGCAGCCGGAATCAGGATCAGCCCCAGCATTTT.

Turning to this clonotype: A much larger clone is a single base away; this may be a read error. This rearrangement joins TRBV27 to TRBJ2-5, with D tentatively TRBD2 (5 bases). The end of the DNA aligns better with TRBJ2-1, so the J call may be wrong. The CDR3 length is 15 residues. CDR1 and CDR2 from the germline V gene are MNHEY and SMNVEV (reference sequence). In nucleotides, the CDR3 is TGTACCAGCAGTTTAGAGGGAGAGGTAAACAATGAGCAGTTCTTC. This codes for CTSSLEGEVNNEQFF.

This clonotype was seen more than once but under ten times. The J gene is TRBJ2-3, the V gene TRBV19; the D is unclear. The CDR3 sequence is 12 residues long. Germline lookup yields CDR1 LNHDA and CDR2 SQIVND (reference sequence). V lost 5 bases and J lost 4, with 7 bases in between. The CDR3 DNA reads as TGTGCCAGTAGTTATCTGTCAGATACGCAGTATTTT. The encoded protein is CASSYLSDTQYF.

This clonotype turned up a few times. The CDR3, as DNA: TGTGCCAGCAGTAAGCTGGCGGGGGGCGCTTCCTACGAGCAGTACTTC. Translation: CASSKLAGGASYEQYF. The chain links TRBV6-1 to TRBJ2-7; 8 bases line up with TRBD2. V lost 5 bases to trimming and J lost 1 base; unmatched junction nucleotides: 10. The V gene's germline CDR1 is MNHNS and CDR2 SASEGT. The CDR3 has 16 residues.

This chain joins TRBV20-1 and TRBJ2-2; 8 bases map to TRBD2. This CDR3 region has 13 residues. Germline V gene sequence: CDR1 DFQATT, CDR2 SNEGSKA (reference sequence). V was clipped by 8 bases and J by 5 bases; unmatched bases: 7. This chain's CDR3 is CSSGSPSTGELFF. As DNA, the CDR3 is TGCAGTAGCGGGAGCCCTTCGACCGGGGAGCTGTTTTTT.

The chain links TRBV20-1 to TRBJ2-7; 7 bases map to TRBD1. The CDR3 sequence is 13 residues long. V lost 6 bases, J lost 2 bases, and 7 bases stayed unmatched. Germline loops: CDR1 DFQATT, CDR2 SNEGSKA (reference sequence). The CDR3 here is CSASSDRAYEQYF. CDR3 DNA: TGCAGTGCCAGCAGTGACAGGGCCTACGAGCAGTACTTC.

The chain carries TRBV27 and TRBJ1-1; 10 bases are a match to TRBD1. Germline CDR1 reads MNHEY; CDR2 reads SMNVEV (reference sequence). This CDR3 has 16 amino acids. With V trimmed by 10 bases and J by 7 bases, 18 bases remained unmatched. CDR3 sequence reads: CAIRRGQGPPTNEAFF. CDR3 sequence (DNA): TGTGCCATCCGACGGGGACAGGGGCCCCCCACGAATGAAGCTTTCTTT.

This clonotype has a handful of counts. The chain has TRBV27 and TRBJ1-6; no definite D call. The CDR3 runs 15 residues. Germline-derived CDR1 and CDR2 are MNHEY and SMNVEV (reference sequence). V was cut by 0 bases and J by 3 bases, with 6 bases left in between. The CDR3 loop is CASSLSTVYNSPLHF. CDR3 coding DNA: TGTGCCAGCAGTTTATCGACGGTCTATAATTCACCCCTCCACTTT.

This clonotype has at least ten counts. The gene calls are TRBV5-1 and TRBJ2-7; D may be TRBD1 or TRBD2 (5 bases each). The CDR3 totals 14 residues. Germline CDR1 and CDR2: SGHRS and YFSETQ. V lost 4 bases, J lost 3 bases, and 14 bases lay in between. The CDR3 here is CASSQWDANYEQYF. The CDR3 DNA sequence: TGCGCCAGCAGCCAATGGGACGCCAACTACGAGCAGTACTTC.

The rearrangement links TRBV5-1 to TRBJ2-3; D is unclear. Deletions cut 2 bases from V and 6 bases from J, with 10 bases between. This CDR3 has 13 amino acids. Germline lookup yields CDR1 SGHRS and CDR2 YFSETQ. As DNA, the CDR3 is TGCGCCAGCAGCTTAGGGTTTCCCGATACGCAGTATTTT. Its protein is CASSLGFPDTQYF.

This clonotype has just a few counts. The chain employs TRBV6-2 or TRBV6-3 and TRBJ2-7, with D perhaps TRBD1 or TRBD2 (5 bases each). V lost 8 bases, J lost 2 bases, and 19 bases lay in between. In germline, CDR1 is MNHEY, CDR2 SVGEGT. CDR3 length: 15 amino acids. The CDR3 sequence: CASSGRANPTYEQYF. Here the CDR3 DNA reads TGTGCCAGCTCGGGGCGGGCAAACCCTACCTACGAGCAGTACTTC.

This chain connects TRBV4-1 to TRBJ2-1, with 10 bases aligning to TRBD2. This CDR3 spans 18 amino acids. Unmatched junction bases numbered 10, after V lost 3 bases and J lost 2 bases. Germline V gene lookup returns CDR1 MGHRA and CDR2 YSYEKL. CDR3: CASSHRRLAGFAYNEQFF. Here the CDR3 DNA reads TGCGCCAGCAGCCATCGTCGACTAGCGGGTTTCGCCTACAATGAGCAGTTCTTC.

This clonotype occurred many times. The chain combines TRBV2 with TRBJ2-7; TRBD1 agrees at 11 bases. This CDR3 has 14 residues. V lost 6 bases and J lost 4; bases outside the gene matches: 5. Per germline, CDR1 SNHLY and CDR2 FYNNEI. This CDR3 reads CASRRTGGDYEQYF. In DNA, the CDR3 is TGTGCCAGCAGGAGGACAGGGGGCGATTACGAGCAGTACTTC.

The V gene is TRBV19, the J gene TRBJ2-7, with TRBD2 matching 16 bases. Trimming took 4 bases from V and 2 from J; bases not matched to a gene: 5. This CDR3 region has 17 residues. Per germline, CDR1 LNHDA and CDR2 SQIVND (reference sequence). The CDR3 DNA is TGTGCCAGTAGTAGGGGACTAGCGGGAGGGCCTCCCTACGAGCAGTACTTC. This translates into CASSRGLAGGPPYEQYF. The entire variable domain, with the rest obtained from reference TRBV19 and TRBJ2-7, is as follows: DGGITQSPKYLFRKEGQNVTLSCEQNLNHDAMYWYRQDPGQGLRLIYYSQIVNDFQKGDIAEGYSVSREKKESFPLTVTSAQKNPTAFYLCASSRGLAGGPPYEQYFGPGTRLTVT.

This sequence joins TRBV5-1 and TRBJ1-6; TRBD1 agrees at 8 bases. V was clipped by 3 bases and J by 7 bases; unmatched bases: 9. CDR1 is SGHRS, CDR2 YFSETQ, per germline. CDR3 length: 16 amino acids. CDR3 protein: CASSSSGQGGNSPLHF. The CDR3 DNA sequence: TGCGCCAGCAGCTCCTCCGGACAGGGAGGGAATTCACCCCTCCACTTT.

V gene TRBV9 combines with J gene TRBJ2-1; 11 positions agree with TRBD2. CDR1 and CDR2 from the germline V gene are SGDLS and YYNGEE. Trimming at V came to 4 bases and at J to 7 bases, leaving 10 bases not matched to a gene. The length of the CDR3 is 16 residues. The CDR3 nucleotides read TGTGCCAGCAGCACACCCCGGACTAGCGGGCCGAATGAGCAGTTCTTC. This encodes CASSTPRTSGPNEQFF.

This clonotype was seen repeatedly, ten times or more. The junction shows a germline mismatch at one end, possibly a read error. This sequence joins TRBV7-9 and TRBJ2-7, with 12 bases lining up with TRBD2. The CDR3 runs to 12 residues. Germline CDR1 SEHNR, CDR2 FQNEAQ (reference sequence). This chain's CDR3 is CASSLWGLAGDF. The CDR3 DNA is TGTGCCAGCAGCTTATGGGGACTAGCGGGTGACTTC.

This sequence joins TRBV4-1 and TRBJ1-5, with D unclear. V was clipped by 1 base and J by 6 bases, with 13 bases between them. This CDR3 spans 15 amino acids. The germline V gene has CDR1 MGHRA and CDR2 YSYEKL. The CDR3 reads CASSQGTGFGQPQHF. CDR3 nucleotides: TGCGCCAGCAGCCAAGGCACGGGGTTTGGTCAGCCCCAGCATTTT.

This clonotype has at least ten counts. The chain carries TRBV12-3 or TRBV12-4 and TRBJ2-7; D uncertain. V lost 2 bases, J lost 2 bases, and 10 bases lay in between. The CDR3 contains 14 residues. The DNA for the CDR3 is TGTGCCAGCAGTTTAAATCGGGCAGCCTACGAGCAGTACTTC. It translates to CASSLNRAAYEQYF.

This clonotype was seen repeatedly, ten times or more. This chain connects TRBV20-1 to TRBJ2-1, with 9 bases aligning to TRBD1. From germline, CDR1 is DFQATT and CDR2 SNEGSKA (reference sequence). The CDR3 sequence is 16 residues long. V lost 4 bases to trimming and J lost 7 bases; unmatched junction nucleotides: 14. CDR3 amino acids: CSATFGALGTGNEQFF. The CDR3 DNA is TGCAGTGCTACCTTTGGGGCCCTTGGGACAGGGAATGAGCAGTTCTTC.

Ten or more counts support this clonotype. This chain links TRBV10-3 with TRBJ2-1, with 10 bases that match TRBD2. The trim removed 2 bases at V and 8 bases at J, leaving 15 bases unmatched. The CDR3 length is 18 residues. Germline V gene data show CDR1 as ENHRY and CDR2 as SYGVKD. CDR3 DNA sequence: TGTGCCATCAGTGAGGGAACACCGGGACTAGCGCGGGTCGATGAGCAGTTCTTC. Protein product: CAISEGTPGLARVDEQFF.

The J gene is TRBJ2-7, the V gene TRBV13; D is tentatively TRBD1 or TRBD2 (5 bases each). The CDR3 contains 15 residues. V lost 4 bases to trimming and J lost 3 bases, with 16 bases between them. Germline V gene lookup returns CDR1 PRHDT and CDR2 FYEKMQ (reference sequence). CDR3 region: CASSSLPSGRYEQYF. The CDR3 DNA reads TGTGCCAGCAGCTCCCTCCCGTCGGGACGCTACGAGCAGTACTTC.

The chain joins TRBV12-3 or TRBV12-4 to TRBJ2-2, with 7 bases matching TRBD2. The CDR3 runs to 16 residues. J lost 2 bases, V lost 3 bases, and 6 bases had no gene match. The CDR3 loop is CASSLGGAANTGELFF. In DNA form, the CDR3 reads TGTGCCAGCAGTTTGGGAGGGGCAGCAAACACCGGGGAGCTGTTTTTT.

Regarding this clonotype: This may be a read error, as it is one base from a much larger clone. V is TRBV24-1 and J is TRBJ2-1; TRBD2 agrees at 10 bases. Germline V gives CDR1 KGHDR, CDR2 SFDVKD. The CDR3 contains 16 residues. Trimming at V came to 8 bases and at J to 5 bases, leaving 11 bases not matched to a gene. This chain's CDR3 is CATTSSGTSDDNEQFF. In nucleotides, the CDR3 is TGTGCCACCACCTCTTCCGGGACTAGCGATGACAATGAGCAGTTCTTC.

This clonotype was detected ten times or more. The chain is built from TRBV20-1 and TRBJ2-1, with 8 bases fitting TRBD2. Unmatched junction bases numbered 8, after V lost 1 base and J lost 6 bases. From germline, CDR1 is DFQATT and CDR2 SNEGSKA (reference sequence). The CDR3 is 15 residues long. Here the CDR3 reads CSARGTSGSGNEQFF. The CDR3 region has the DNA TGCAGTGCTAGAGGGACCAGCGGGAGTGGCAATGAGCAGTTCTTC.

V and J are TRBV14 and TRBJ2-1; D may be TRBD1 or TRBD2 (7 bases each). V was cut by 2 bases and J by 4 bases, with 12 bases left in between. The V gene's germline CDR1 is SGHDN and CDR2 FVKESK. This CDR3 has 15 residues. This CDR3 is CASSQFRGGYNEQFF. In DNA, the CDR3 is TGTGCCAGCAGCCAATTCAGGGGGGGGTACAATGAGCAGTTCTTC. The variable domain in full, completed from reference TRBV14 and TRBJ2-1, reads EAGVTQFPSHSVIEKGQTVTLRCDPISGHDNLYWYRRVMGKEIKFLLHFVKESKQDESGMPNNRFLAERTGGTYSTLKVQPAELEDSGVYFCASSQFRGGYNEQFFGPGTRLTVL.